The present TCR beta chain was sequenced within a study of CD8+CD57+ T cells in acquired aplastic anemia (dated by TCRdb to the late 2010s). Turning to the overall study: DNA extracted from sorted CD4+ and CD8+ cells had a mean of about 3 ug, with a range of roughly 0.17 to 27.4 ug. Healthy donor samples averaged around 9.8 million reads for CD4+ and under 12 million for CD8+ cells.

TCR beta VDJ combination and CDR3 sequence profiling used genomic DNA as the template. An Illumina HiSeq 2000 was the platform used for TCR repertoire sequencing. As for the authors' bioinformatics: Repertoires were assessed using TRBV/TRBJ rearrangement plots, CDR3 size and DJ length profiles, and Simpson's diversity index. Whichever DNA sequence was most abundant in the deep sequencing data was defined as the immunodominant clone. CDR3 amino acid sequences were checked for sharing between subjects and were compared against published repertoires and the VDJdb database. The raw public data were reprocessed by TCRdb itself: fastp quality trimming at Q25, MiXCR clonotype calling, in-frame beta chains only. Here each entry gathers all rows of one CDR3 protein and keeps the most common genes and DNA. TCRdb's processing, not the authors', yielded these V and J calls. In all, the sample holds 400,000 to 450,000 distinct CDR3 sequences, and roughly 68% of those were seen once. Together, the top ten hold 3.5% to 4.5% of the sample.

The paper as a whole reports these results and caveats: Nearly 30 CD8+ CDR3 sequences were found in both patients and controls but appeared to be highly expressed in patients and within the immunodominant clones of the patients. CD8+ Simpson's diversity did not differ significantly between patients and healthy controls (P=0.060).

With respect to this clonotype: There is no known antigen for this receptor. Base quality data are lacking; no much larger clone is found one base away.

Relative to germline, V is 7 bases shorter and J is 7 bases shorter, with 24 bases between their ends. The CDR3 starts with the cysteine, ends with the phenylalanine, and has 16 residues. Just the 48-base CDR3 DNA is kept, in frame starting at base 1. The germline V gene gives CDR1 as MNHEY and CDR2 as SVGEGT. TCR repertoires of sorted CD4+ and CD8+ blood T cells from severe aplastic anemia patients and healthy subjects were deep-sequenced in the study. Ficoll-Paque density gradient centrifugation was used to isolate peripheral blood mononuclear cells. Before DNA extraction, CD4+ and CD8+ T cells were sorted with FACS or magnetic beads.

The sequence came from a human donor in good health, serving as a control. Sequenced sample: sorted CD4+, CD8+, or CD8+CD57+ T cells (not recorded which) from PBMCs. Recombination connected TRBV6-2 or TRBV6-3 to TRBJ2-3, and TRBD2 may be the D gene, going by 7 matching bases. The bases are TGTGCCAGCATACCAGCCTCAGGGAGGGGGGTAAATACGCAGTATTTT. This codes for CASIPASGRGVNTQYF.